Listed here are 3 T cell receptor beta chains from one sample, sequenced in a study of human T cells and chemical hapten exposure. TCRdb re-derived calls from the RACE reads in MiXCR, one entry per CDR3 protein. This table has 250,000 or so distinct CDR3 sequences, approximately 8.4% appearing once. Documented time point: pre-sensitization, week 0. Treatment of the sample: therapeutic diphenylcyclopropenone sensitization with weekly scalp DPC. Here the sequenced sample was whole blood, taken in connection with sensitization to the hapten diphenylcyclopropenone (DPC). Receptors were obtained from a middle-aged woman with alopecia areata. Some clones in this sample may be carry-over from other donors' samples.

This clonotype was detected a few times. J is TRBJ1-5 and V is TRBV19; D call uncertain. CDR1 is LNHDA and CDR2 is SQIVND in the germline V gene (reference sequence). Trimming cost V 4 bases and J 5 bases, with 9 bases left between them. There are 13 residues in the CDR3. In DNA, the CDR3 is TGTGCCAGTAGTAAACAAGTGCATCAGCCCCAGCATTTT. Protein: CASSKQVHQPQHF.

V gene TRBV4-3 combines with J gene TRBJ2-3, with 11 bases aligning to TRBD2. The V and J ends lost 2 bases and 12 bases, in that order; junction bases with no gene match: 10. This CDR3 contains 15 residues. Germline CDR1 and CDR2: LGHNA and YSLEER. The CDR3 bases are TGCGCCAGCAGCCAAATACTAGCGGGAGCTTCGTCCCAGTATTTT. It codes for CASSQILAGASSQYF.

This clonotype has only a few counts. The rearrangement links TRBV7-2 to TRBJ2-3, with D perhaps matching TRBD2 (6 bases). V was pared by 5 bases and J by 5 bases, with 14 bases between. In germline, CDR1 is SGHTA, CDR2 FQGNSA. This CDR3 has 14 residues. The CDR3 loop is CASSPGLNRDTQYF. CDR3 bases: TGTGCCAGCAGCCCGGGACTCAATCGAGATACGCAGTATTTT.